Sequencing of this T cell receptor (beta chain) was carried out in a study of T cells in Graves' hyperthyroidism and ophthalmopathy. Study conclusions and caveats: Most thyroid clonotypes expanded above 0.001 appeared in blood too. The model's output predicted ophthalmopathy at a median of roughly 6.9 months prior to onset.

Newly diagnosed hyperthyroidism patients aged 18 to 65 years had disease lasting under 2 months. Researchers barred patients who had uncontrolled infection, other autoimmune disease, pregnancy or lactation. Regarding this clonotype: Antigen: not known.

RNA transcripts yielded amplified TCR beta CDR3 regions. When the TCR CDR3 underwent first-round RT-PCR, the HTBI primer set was used. TCRdb fed the multiplex PCR reads into MiXCR, producing one record per CDR3 protein. The repertoire includes about 210,000 distinct CDR3 sequences, 17% of them detected once, and around 50% sits in the top ten. Germline V gene data show CDR1 as MDHEN and CDR2 as SYDVKM. CDR3 length: 14 amino acids. Trimming cost V 2 bases and J 1 base, with 8 bases left between them. This chain uses TRBV28 with TRBJ1-1; D ambiguous. The receptor was derived from a man between 45 and 60 years old with Graves' hyperthyroidism. The source material was blood. CDR3 sequence: CASSLKQSNTEAFF. CDR3 bases: TGTGCCAGCAGTTTAAAACAGTCGAACACTGAAGCTTTCTTT.